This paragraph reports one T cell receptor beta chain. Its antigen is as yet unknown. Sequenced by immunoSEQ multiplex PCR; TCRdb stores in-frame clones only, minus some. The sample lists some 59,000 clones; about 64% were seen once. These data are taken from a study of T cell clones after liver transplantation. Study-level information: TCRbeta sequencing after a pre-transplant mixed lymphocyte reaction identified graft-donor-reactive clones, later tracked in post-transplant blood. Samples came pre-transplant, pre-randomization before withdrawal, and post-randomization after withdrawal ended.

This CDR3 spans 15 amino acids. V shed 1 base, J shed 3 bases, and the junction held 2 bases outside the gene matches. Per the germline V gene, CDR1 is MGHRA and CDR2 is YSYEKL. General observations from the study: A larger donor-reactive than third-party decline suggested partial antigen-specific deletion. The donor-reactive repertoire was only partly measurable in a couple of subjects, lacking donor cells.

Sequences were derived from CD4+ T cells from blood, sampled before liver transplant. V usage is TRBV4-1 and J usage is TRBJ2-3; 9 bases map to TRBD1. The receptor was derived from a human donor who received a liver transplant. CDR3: CASSQVGTGTDTQYF. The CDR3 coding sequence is TGCGCCAGCAGCCAAGTAGGGACAGGGACAGATACGCAGTATTTT.